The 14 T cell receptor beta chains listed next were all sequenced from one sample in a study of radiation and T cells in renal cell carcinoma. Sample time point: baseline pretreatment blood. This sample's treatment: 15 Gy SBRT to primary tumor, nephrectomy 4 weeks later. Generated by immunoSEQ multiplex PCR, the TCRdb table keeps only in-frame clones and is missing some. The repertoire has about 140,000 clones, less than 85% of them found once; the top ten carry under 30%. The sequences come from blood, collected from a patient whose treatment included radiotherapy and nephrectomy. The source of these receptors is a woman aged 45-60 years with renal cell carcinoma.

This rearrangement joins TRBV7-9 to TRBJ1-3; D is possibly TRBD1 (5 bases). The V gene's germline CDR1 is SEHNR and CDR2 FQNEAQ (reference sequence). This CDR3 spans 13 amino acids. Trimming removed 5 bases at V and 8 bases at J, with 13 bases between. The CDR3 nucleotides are TGTGCCAGCAGCCGACCCAGGGAGGACACCATATATTTT. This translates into CASSRPREDTIYF.

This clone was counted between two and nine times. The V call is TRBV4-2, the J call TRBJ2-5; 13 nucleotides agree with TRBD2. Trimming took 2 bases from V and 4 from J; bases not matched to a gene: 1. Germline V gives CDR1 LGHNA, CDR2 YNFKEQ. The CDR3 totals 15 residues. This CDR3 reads CASSQTSGRGETQYF. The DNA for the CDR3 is TGTGCCAGCAGCCAAACTAGCGGGAGGGGAGAGACCCAGTACTTC.

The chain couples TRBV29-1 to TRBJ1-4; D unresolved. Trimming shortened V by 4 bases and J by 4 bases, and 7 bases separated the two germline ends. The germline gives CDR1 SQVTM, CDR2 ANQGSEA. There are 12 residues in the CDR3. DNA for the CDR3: TGCAGCGTTGGAGACCTTAATGAAAAACTGTTTTTT. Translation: CSVGDLNEKLFF.

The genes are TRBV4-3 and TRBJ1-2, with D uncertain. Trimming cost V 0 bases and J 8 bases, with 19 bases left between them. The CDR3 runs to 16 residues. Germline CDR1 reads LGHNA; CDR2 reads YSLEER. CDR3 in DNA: TGCGCCAGCAGCCAAGACCAGGACCCGTCCTATGGAGGCTACACCTTC. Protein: CASSQDQDPSYGGYTF.

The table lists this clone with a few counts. CDR3 bases: TGCGCCAGCAGCTTTCAGGGGAATCAGCCCCAGCATTTT. Translation: CASSFQGNQPQHF. The rearrangement joins TRBV4-1 to TRBJ1-5, with D maybe TRBD1 (6 bases). Trimming removed 5 bases at V and 4 bases at J, with 9 bases between. The CDR3 length is 13 residues. In germline, CDR1 is MGHRA, CDR2 YSYEKL.

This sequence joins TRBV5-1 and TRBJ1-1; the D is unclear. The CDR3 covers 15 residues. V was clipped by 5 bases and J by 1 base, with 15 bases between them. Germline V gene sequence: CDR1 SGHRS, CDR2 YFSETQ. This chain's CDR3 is CASSFAPQPNTEAFF. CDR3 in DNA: TGCGCCAGCAGTTTCGCACCTCAACCGAACACTGAAGCTTTCTTT.

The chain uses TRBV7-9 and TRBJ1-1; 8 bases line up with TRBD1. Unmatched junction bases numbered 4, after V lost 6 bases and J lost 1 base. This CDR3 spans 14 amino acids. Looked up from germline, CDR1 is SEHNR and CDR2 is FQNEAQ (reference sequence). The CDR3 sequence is CASRTGTGNTEAFF. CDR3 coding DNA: TGTGCCAGCAGAACCGGGACAGGGAACACTGAAGCTTTCTTT.

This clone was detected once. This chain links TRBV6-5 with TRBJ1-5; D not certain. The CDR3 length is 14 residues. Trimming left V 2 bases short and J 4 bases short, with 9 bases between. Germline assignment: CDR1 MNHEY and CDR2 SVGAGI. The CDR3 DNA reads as TGTGCCAGCAGTTACCGAAGGTTTAATCAGCCCCAGCATTTT. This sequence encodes CASSYRRFNQPQHF.

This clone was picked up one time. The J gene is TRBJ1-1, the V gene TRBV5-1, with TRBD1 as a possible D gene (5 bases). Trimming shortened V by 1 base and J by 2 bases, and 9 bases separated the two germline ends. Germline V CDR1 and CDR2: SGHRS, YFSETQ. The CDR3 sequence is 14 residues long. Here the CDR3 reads CASSLRQGNTEAFF. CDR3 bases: TGCGCCAGCAGCTTGCGGCAGGGTAACACTGAAGCTTTCTTT.

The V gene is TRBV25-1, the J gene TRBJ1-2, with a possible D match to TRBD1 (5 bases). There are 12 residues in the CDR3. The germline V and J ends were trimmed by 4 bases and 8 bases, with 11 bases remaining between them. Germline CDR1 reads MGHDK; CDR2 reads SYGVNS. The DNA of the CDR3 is TGTGCCAGCAGTGGCAACGAGGGGGGCTACACCTTC. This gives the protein CASSGNEGGYTF.

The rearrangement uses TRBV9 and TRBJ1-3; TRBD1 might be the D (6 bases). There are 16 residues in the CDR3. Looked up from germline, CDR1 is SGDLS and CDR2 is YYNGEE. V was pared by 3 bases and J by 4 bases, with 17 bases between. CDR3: CASSASQGVSGNTIYF. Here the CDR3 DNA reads TGTGCCAGCAGCGCATCACAGGGAGTCAGCGGAAACACCATATATTTT.

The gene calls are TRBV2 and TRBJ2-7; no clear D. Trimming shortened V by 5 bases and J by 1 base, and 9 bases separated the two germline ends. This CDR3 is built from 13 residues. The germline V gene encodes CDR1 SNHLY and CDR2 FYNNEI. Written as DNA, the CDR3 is TGTGCCAGCAGTACCGACATATCCTACGAGCAGTACTTC. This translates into CASSTDISYEQYF.

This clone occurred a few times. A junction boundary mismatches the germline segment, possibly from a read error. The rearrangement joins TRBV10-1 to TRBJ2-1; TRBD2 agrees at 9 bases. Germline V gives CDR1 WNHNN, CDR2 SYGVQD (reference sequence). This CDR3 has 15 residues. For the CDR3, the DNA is TGCGCCAGCAGTGAGAGCGGGGGGTCCTTCAATGAGCAGTTCTTC. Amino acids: CASSESGGSFNEQFF.

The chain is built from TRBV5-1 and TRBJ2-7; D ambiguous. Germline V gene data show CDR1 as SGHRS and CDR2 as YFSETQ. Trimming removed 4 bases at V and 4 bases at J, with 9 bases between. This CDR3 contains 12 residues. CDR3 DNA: TGCGCCAGCAGCAGAGACACATACGAGCAGTACTTC. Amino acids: CASSRDTYEQYF.